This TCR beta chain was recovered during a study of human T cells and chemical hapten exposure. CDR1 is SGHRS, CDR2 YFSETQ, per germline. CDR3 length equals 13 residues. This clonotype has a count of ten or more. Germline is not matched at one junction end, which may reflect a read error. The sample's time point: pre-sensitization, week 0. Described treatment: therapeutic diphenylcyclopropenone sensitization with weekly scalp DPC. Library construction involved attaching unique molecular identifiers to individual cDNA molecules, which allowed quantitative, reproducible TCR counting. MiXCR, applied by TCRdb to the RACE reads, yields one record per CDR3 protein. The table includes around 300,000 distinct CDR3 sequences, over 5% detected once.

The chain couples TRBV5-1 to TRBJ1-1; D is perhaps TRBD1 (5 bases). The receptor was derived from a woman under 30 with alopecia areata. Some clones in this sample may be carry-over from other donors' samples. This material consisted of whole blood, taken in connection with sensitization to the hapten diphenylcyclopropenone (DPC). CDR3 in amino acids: CASSLDRNTEAFF. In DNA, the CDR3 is TGTGCCAGCAGCTTAGACAGGAACACTGAAGCTTTCTTT. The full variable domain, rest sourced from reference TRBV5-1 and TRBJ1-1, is KAGVTQTPRYLIKTRGQQVTLSCSPISGHRSVSWYQQTPGQGLQFLFEYFSETQRNKGNFPGRFSGRQFSNSRSEMNVSTLELGDSALYLCASSLDRNTEAFFGQGTRLTVV.